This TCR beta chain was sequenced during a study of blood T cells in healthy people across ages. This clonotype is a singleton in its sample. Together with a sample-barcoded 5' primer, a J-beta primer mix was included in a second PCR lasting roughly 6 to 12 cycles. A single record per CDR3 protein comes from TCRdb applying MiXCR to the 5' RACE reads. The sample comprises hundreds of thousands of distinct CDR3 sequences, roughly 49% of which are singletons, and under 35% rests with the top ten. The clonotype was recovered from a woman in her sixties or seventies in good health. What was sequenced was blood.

The CDR3 DNA follows: TGCGCCAGCCTGGGGACTAGCGGGAGTCGGGATGAGCAGTTCTTC. Translating it yields CASLGTSGSRDEQFF. The V call is TRBV5-1, the J call TRBJ2-1; 14 positions agree with TRBD2. The CDR3 totals 15 residues. The germline gives CDR1 SGHRS, CDR2 YFSETQ. Trimming cost V 7 bases and J 8 bases; bases outside gene matches: 8.